The sequence of this TCR beta chain was determined in a study of early T cells in non-severe SARS-CoV-2 infection. Across the study: Chains were not paired, and sequencing was done on bulk RNA from unsorted whole blood.

V was cut by 1 base and J by 3 bases, with 12 bases left in between. The CDR3 consists of 15 residues. Germline V gene data show CDR1 as SGHTA and CDR2 as FQGNSA. Individually, cDNA molecules had unique molecular identifiers attached to them. TCRdb reanalysed the 5' RACE reads using MiXCR and keeps one entry per CDR3 protein. The sample yields tens of thousands of distinct CDR3 sequences, 6.2% seen once. Study-level points and caveats: CD4 and private specificities were missed by VDJdb matching, which favored anti-spike CD8 responses.

Only a few counts were recorded for this clonotype. The target antigen is unknown. J is TRBJ1-1 and V is TRBV7-2, with a possible D match to TRBD1 (5 bases). The clonotype originates from an adult who was a healthcare worker with PCR-confirmed SARS-CoV-2 infection or an uninfected control (not recorded which). The sequenced sample was whole blood. CDR3 sequence reads: CASSLGQRRYTEAFF. CDR3 coding DNA: TGTGCCAGCAGCTTAGGACAGAGACGGTACACTGAAGCTTTCTTT.